These 19 T cell receptor beta chains originate from one sample sequenced in a study of shared clonotypes between healthy human individuals. Clones were sequenced by immunoSEQ multiplex PCR, and TCRdb holds only the in-frame ones, with some missing. The sample yields about 2 million clones, approximately 94% seen once. Naive CD8 cells lacked CD45RO, underwent positive selection for CCR7 and left out terminally differentiated effector memory CD45RA+ cells. The specimen was naive CD8+ T cells sorted from blood. The receptors originated from a man aged 18 to 35 in good health.

The chain uses TRBV5-1 and TRBJ2-3, with 9 bases matching TRBD1. This CDR3 is built from 16 residues. Per the germline V gene, CDR1 is SGHRS and CDR2 is YFSETQ. The V segment lost 5 bases and the J segment 0 bases; nucleotides outside the gene matches: 7. The CDR3 sequence is CASRKGDRVSTDTQYF. As DNA, the CDR3 is TGCGCCAGCAGGAAGGGGGACAGGGTTAGCACAGATACGCAGTATTTT.

J is TRBJ1-6 and V is TRBV4-1, with D possibly matching TRBD1 (6 bases). The germline V gene has CDR1 MGHRA and CDR2 YSYEKL. The CDR3 runs to 16 residues. Trimming pared 8 bases from V and 0 bases from J, leaving 14 bases between. The CDR3 nucleotides read TGCGCCAGCCGGACGGGGACAATCTCCTATAATTCACCCCTCCACTTT. It translates to CASRTGTISYNSPLHF.

The rearrangement uses TRBV25-1 and TRBJ2-3, with 10 bases matching TRBD2. The CDR3 covers 16 residues. J lost 1 base, V lost 1 base, and 2 bases had no gene match. The germline CDR1 and CDR2 sequences are MGHDK and SYGVNS. The CDR3 sequence is CASSESGTSGTDTQYF. The CDR3, as DNA: TGTGCCAGCAGTGAATCAGGGACTAGCGGCACAGATACGCAGTATTTT.

The chain couples TRBV5-6 to TRBJ2-5; 9 bases align to TRBD2. The J call may not be correct, given that the DNA end is closer to TRBJ2-7. Germline-derived CDR1 and CDR2 are SGHDT and YYEEEE. This CDR3 contains 13 residues. This CDR3 is CASSGTSPDEQYF. CDR3 DNA: TGTGCCAGCAGCGGGACTAGCCCCGACGAGCAGTACTTC.

The chain uses TRBV27 and TRBJ2-4, with 9 bases aligning to TRBD2. CDR3 length equals 16 residues. Germline trimming cut 2 bases from V and 1 base from J; bases unmatched to any gene: 3. Germline V lookup: CDR1 MNHEY, CDR2 SMNVEV (reference sequence). The chain's CDR3 is CASSLGGGAAKNIQYF. The CDR3 DNA sequence: TGTGCCAGCAGTTTAGGCGGGGGGGCTGCCAAAAACATTCAGTACTTC.

The rearrangement uses TRBV2 and TRBJ2-7; TRBD1 agrees at 8 bases. Germline CDR1 SNHLY, CDR2 FYNNEI. V was clipped by 8 bases and J by 1 base; unmatched bases: 7. This CDR3 is 14 amino acids long. The CDR3 DNA reads TGTGCCAGCCTCGGACAGGGCGAGTCCTACGAGCAGTACTTC. Amino acid sequence: CASLGQGESYEQYF.

This clone was seen just once. This chain uses TRBV5-4 with TRBJ1-2, with D hard to call. The germline gives CDR1 SGHNT, CDR2 YYREEE (reference sequence). V gave up 7 bases and J gave up 3 bases, with 16 bases separating them. This CDR3 has 14 residues. CDR3 loop: CASGMGDGYYGYTF. Written as DNA, the CDR3 is TGTGCCAGCGGTATGGGAGATGGGTACTATGGCTACACCTTC.

The chain recombines TRBV28 with TRBJ1-5, with 9 positions matching TRBD1. V lost 6 bases, J lost 0 bases, and 9 bases stayed unmatched. The CDR3 is 17 amino acids. Germline V gene sequence: CDR1 MDHEN, CDR2 SYDVKM. The CDR3 region has the DNA TGTGCCAGCAGCTCTGGGACAGGGAGCGATAGCAATCAGCCCCAGCATTTT. Its translation is CASSSGTGSDSNQPQHF.

V and J are TRBV19 and TRBJ2-2; 16 bases agree with TRBD2. This CDR3 has 16 residues. Germline V gives CDR1 LNHDA, CDR2 SQIVND (reference sequence). The V and J ends lost 5 bases and 7 bases, in that order; junction bases with no gene match: 4. CDR3 nucleotides: TGTGCCAGTAGTCCCGGGACTAGCGGGAGGGACGGGGAGCTGTTTTTT. It translates to CASSPGTSGRDGELFF.

This clone was recorded once. This chain links TRBV30 with TRBJ1-1; D unresolved. Germline CDR1 and CDR2: GTSNPN and SVGIG (reference sequence). V shed 5 bases and J shed 1 base, with 5 bases lying between them. The CDR3 has 11 amino acids. As DNA, the CDR3 is TGTGCCTGGGGGAAGAACACTGAAGCTTTCTTT. Amino acid sequence: CAWGKNTEAFF.

This CDR3 reads CASSPWDGRGADTQYF. CDR3 coding DNA: TGTGCCAGCAGCCCCTGGGACGGCCGGGGGGCAGATACGCAGTATTTT. The chain uses TRBV13 and TRBJ2-3, with 7 bases identical to TRBD2. Germline V gene lookup returns CDR1 PRHDT and CDR2 FYEKMQ (reference sequence). V was pared by 5 bases and J by 4 bases, with 12 bases of the junction left unmatched. This CDR3 spans 16 amino acids.

V usage is TRBV6-5 and J usage is TRBJ2-2; 9 nucleotides agree with TRBD1. Per the germline V gene, CDR1 is MNHEY and CDR2 is SVGAGI. V was clipped by 5 bases and J by 7 bases; unmatched bases: 5. The CDR3 consists of 14 residues. The CDR3 DNA reads TGTGCCAGCAGTGGGACAGGGCCGGGCGGGGAGCTGTTTTTT. Its translation: CASSGTGPGGELFF.

Only one count was recorded for this clone. V usage is TRBV13 and J usage is TRBJ2-1, with no clear D. CDR3 length equals 13 residues. CDR1 and CDR2 from the germline V gene are PRHDT and FYEKMQ (reference sequence). V was cut by 4 bases and J by 7 bases, with 11 bases left in between. Written as DNA, the CDR3 is TGTGCCAGCAGCTCTGGTAGTGGGAATGAGCAGTTCTTC. Its translation is CASSSGSGNEQFF.

This chain uses TRBV9 with TRBJ2-7, with TRBD1 as a possible D gene (5 bases). The CDR3 covers 14 residues. V was pared by 4 bases and J by 3 bases, with 14 bases between. Germline-derived CDR1 and CDR2 are SGDLS and YYNGEE. The CDR3: CASSSSGFGYEQYF. The CDR3 DNA is TGTGCCAGCAGCTCGTCAGGGTTTGGCTACGAGCAGTACTTC.

The J gene is TRBJ2-3, the V gene TRBV7-9, with a weak D call TRBD1 (6 bases). Germline V gene sequence: CDR1 SEHNR, CDR2 FQNEAQ (reference sequence). The CDR3 consists of 13 residues. V lost 5 bases to trimming and J lost 6 bases, with 12 bases between them. DNA of the CDR3: TGTGCCAGCAGCCTGACCCAGGGGGATACGCAGTATTTT. Its translation: CASSLTQGDTQYF.

The V gene is TRBV11-2, the J gene TRBJ2-7; 7 bases are shared with TRBD1. The CDR3 is made up of 16 amino acids. Trimming at V came to 1 base and at J to 3 bases, leaving 9 bases not matched to a gene. Germline V gives CDR1 SGHAT, CDR2 FQNNGV. The CDR3 DNA follows: TGTGCCAGCAGCTTAGCGCCGGGACAGTCCTTCTACGAGCAGTACTTC. Its translation: CASSLAPGQSFYEQYF.

The rearrangement links TRBV5-4 to TRBJ2-1; possibly TRBD2 for D (6 bases). V was clipped by 3 bases and J by 9 bases, with 16 bases between them. CDR3 length: 14 residues. Germline loops: CDR1 SGHNT, CDR2 YYREEE (reference sequence). This chain's CDR3 is CASSWGLAGGEQFF. CDR3 coding DNA: TGTGCCAGCAGCTGGGGCCTAGCCGGGGGTGAGCAGTTCTTC.

The chain couples TRBV4-1 to TRBJ2-7; D unresolved. Trimming cost V 1 base and J 3 bases, with 7 bases left between them. Germline V gives CDR1 MGHRA, CDR2 YSYEKL. The length of the CDR3 is 13 residues. CDR3 in amino acids: CASSQAQDYEQYF. The CDR3 nucleotides are TGCGCCAGCAGCCAAGCCCAAGACTACGAGCAGTACTTC.

The V gene is TRBV28, the J gene TRBJ1-5; no definite D call. Trimming stripped 6 bases from V and 13 bases from J, with 13 bases between. The germline CDR1 and CDR2 sequences are MDHEN and SYDVKM. The CDR3 is made up of 11 amino acids. The DNA for the CDR3 is TGTGCCAGCAGCGCGATGCTCTGGCAGCATTTT. Amino acids: CASSAMLWQHF. Supplemented by reference TRBV28 and TRBJ1-5, the full variable domain reads DVKVTQSSRYLVKRTGEKVFLECVQDMDHENMFWYRQDPGLGLRLIYFSYDVKMKEKGDIPEGYSVSREKKERFSLILESASTNQTSMYLCASSAMLWQHFGDGTRLSIL.